One and the same sample provided the 22 T cell receptor beta chains below, sequenced in a study of molecular identifiers for immune sequencing clone quantification listed by TCRdb under 2018. The library was generated by PCR. This sample was sequenced with a NextSeq 500. The public reads were quality trimmed at Q25 with fastp and then assembled into clones with MiXCR by TCRdb, keeping productive beta chains. All rows with the same CDR3 protein become a single entry with the most common DNA and genes. The sample data list about half a million distinct CDR3 sequences, and around 23% of these were observed just once. The ten largest account for approximately 0.76% of the sample. The material sequenced was naive CD8+ T cells from blood, with Jurkat cell RNA spiked in. Taken with the paper, the label for cell subset or site translates to: FACS-sorted CD8+CD4-CCR7+CD45RA+ naive T cells. All receptors come from a human donor in good health. Some libraries in this study had Jurkat cell RNA spiked in.

This clonotype was recorded a few times. The CDR3 protein is CATSRSGQGPSYEQYF. CDR3 sequence (DNA): TGTGCCACCAGCAGATCAGGACAGGGGCCATCCTACGAGCAGTACTTC. This chain uses TRBV15 with TRBJ2-7, with 9 bases fitting TRBD1. CDR3 length: 16 amino acids. Looked up from germline, CDR1 is LNHNV and CDR2 is YYDKDF (reference sequence). V lost 2 bases and J lost 1; bases outside the gene matches: 6.

The rearrangement uses TRBV6-2 or TRBV6-3 and TRBJ2-5, with 14 bases aligning to TRBD2. Germline V gene data show CDR1 as MNHEY and CDR2 as SVGEGT. The CDR3 contains 15 residues. Trimming at V came to 10 bases and at J to 2 bases, leaving 6 bases not matched to a gene. CDR3 region: CAIARTSGGQETQYF. The CDR3 region has the DNA TGTGCCATTGCCCGGACTAGCGGGGGGCAAGAGACCCAGTACTTC.

This clonotype showed up many times. The rearrangement joins TRBV7-6 to TRBJ2-1; D not resolved. The germline V gene encodes CDR1 SGHVS and CDR2 FNYEAQ. Trimming removed 3 bases at V and 8 bases at J, with 17 bases between. This CDR3 region has 15 residues. CDR3 in DNA: TGTGCCAGCAGCTTCGGAGACGCCATTACCGATGAGCAGTTCTTC. Translated: CASSFGDAITDEQFF.

This clonotype was observed at least ten times. The chain couples TRBV14 to TRBJ2-7; TRBD2 matches at 12 bases. Trimming at V came to 1 base and at J to 4 bases, leaving 5 bases not matched to a gene. The CDR3 has 16 amino acids. Germline V CDR1 and CDR2: SGHDN, FVKESK. In DNA, the CDR3 is TGTGCCAGCAGCCAAGGCCTAGCGGGAGGGCGGTACGAGCAGTACTTC. Translated: CASSQGLAGGRYEQYF.

The chain recombines TRBV7-6 with TRBJ1-6; no clear D. This CDR3 has 14 residues. V shed 1 base and J shed 8 bases, with 9 bases lying between them. Germline CDR1 SGHVS, CDR2 FNYEAQ. For the CDR3, the DNA is TGTGCCAGCAGCTTAGATCGGAAGGATTCACCCCTCCACTTT. Translating it yields CASSLDRKDSPLHF.

Concerning this clonotype itself: A read error is likely, as this CDR3 ends without the conserved phenylalanine or tryptophan. V is TRBV19 and J is TRBJ2-2; the D is unclear. Germline assignment: CDR1 LNHDA and CDR2 SQIVND (reference sequence). The ends were cut back, 7 bases at V and 5 bases at J, with 5 bases in the middle. The CDR3 covers 11 residues. CDR3 nucleotide sequence: TGTGCCAGTACTTCAACCGGGGAGCTGTTTCTT. This translates into CASTSTGELFL.

Of note for this clonotype: An end of the junction does not agree with germline; a read error may underlie this. The chain couples TRBV7-2 to TRBJ1-2; unclear D gene. The CDR3 loop spans 14 amino acids. Germline V lookup: CDR1 SGHTA, CDR2 FQGNSA. The chain's CDR3 is CASSLVGSSYGHTF. The DNA of the CDR3 is TGTGCCAGCAGCTTAGTGGGCAGTTCCTATGGCCACACCTTC.

This clonotype was counted many times. V gene TRBV4-3 combines with J gene TRBJ1-5; D gene uncertain. This CDR3 contains 15 residues. The germline V and J ends were trimmed by 0 bases and 0 bases, with 6 bases remaining between them. Germline loops: CDR1 LGHNA, CDR2 YSLEER. The chain's CDR3 is CASSQDLYSNQPQHF. CDR3 sequence (DNA): TGCGCCAGCAGCCAAGATCTGTATAGCAATCAGCCCCAGCATTTT.

This chain links TRBV6-6 with TRBJ2-7; 7 bases line up with TRBD1. This CDR3 is built from 14 residues. The germline V gene has CDR1 MNHNY and CDR2 SVGAGI (reference sequence). After removal of 2 bases from V and 3 bases from J, the junction contained 4 bases not matched to a gene. CDR3 in amino acids: CASSYGTDIYEQYF. DNA of the CDR3: TGTGCCAGCAGTTACGGGACAGACATCTACGAGCAGTACTTC.

On this clonotype: Given a much more abundant clone one base away, this may be a read error. The genes are TRBV4-2 and TRBJ2-7, with D uncertain. Trimming removed 0 bases from V and 5 bases from J, with 8 bases in between. From germline, CDR1 is LGHNA and CDR2 YNFKEQ. CDR3 size: 13 residues. The CDR3 loop reads CASSQDFAHEQYF. CDR3 bases: TGTGCCAGCAGCCAAGATTTCGCCCACGAGCAGTACTTC.

The chain couples TRBV12-3 or TRBV12-4 to TRBJ1-4; D is perhaps TRBD1 (6 bases). V lost 5 bases, J lost 4 bases, and 11 bases lay in between. The CDR3 loop spans 14 amino acids. For the CDR3, the DNA is TGTGCCAGCAGTCCGGACAGTAATAATGAAAAACTGTTTTTT. It codes for CASSPDSNNEKLFF.

This clonotype has a handful of counts. The chain carries TRBV4-1 and TRBJ1-5; D not certain. The CDR3 runs to 16 residues. Deletions cut 1 base from V and 6 bases from J, with 16 bases between. Germline CDR1 and CDR2: MGHRA and YSYEKL. CDR3 coding DNA: TGCGCCAGCAGCCAAGTTCTTGGAGGTCTGGGTCAGCCCCAGCATTTT. Protein product: CASSQVLGGLGQPQHF.

Comments on this clonotype: A much larger clone sits a single nucleotide away, making a read error possible. The chain is built from TRBV5-6 and TRBJ2-1, with 7 bases aligning to TRBD1. The CDR3 has 12 amino acids. CDR1 and CDR2 (germline): SGHDT, YYEEEE. The DNA of the CDR3 is TGTGCCGGCAGCTTGCCGGGACAGCTCGTGTTCTTC. It yields the protein CAGSLPGQLVFF. Drawing the rest from reference TRBV5-6 and TRBJ2-1, the complete variable domain is DAGVTQSPTHLIKTRGQQVTLRCSPKSGHDTVSWYQQALGQGPQFIFQYYEEEERQRGNFPDRFSGHQFPNYSSELNVNALLLGDSALYLCAGSLPGQLVFFGPGTRLTVL.

In the case of this clonotype: A read error may account for a junction end that differs from germline. The chain couples TRBV9 to TRBJ1-6, with D possibly being TRBD1 (6 bases). The CDR3 is made up of 17 amino acids. Germline V gene sequence: CDR1 SGDLS, CDR2 YYNGEE. In DNA form, the CDR3 reads TGTGCCAGCAGCGTAAATCAGGACAGAGCCTATAATTCACCCCACCACTTT. Amino acids: CASSVNQDRAYNSPHHF.

The sample holds a few counts of this clonotype. The rearrangement uses TRBV15 and TRBJ1-1; TRBD1 aligns across 8 bases. In germline, CDR1 is LNHNV, CDR2 YYDKDF (reference sequence). This CDR3 has 14 residues. Trimming at V came to 4 bases and at J to 5 bases, leaving 6 bases not matched to a gene. Here the CDR3 DNA reads TGTGCCACCAGCACCGGACAGGGTTGGACTGAAGCTTTCTTT. Its protein product is CATSTGQGWTEAFF.

This clonotype was observed a few times. This chain joins TRBV6-2 or TRBV6-3 and TRBJ2-7; 11 bases align to TRBD2. Germline trimming cut 8 bases from V and 5 bases from J; bases unmatched to any gene: 17. The V gene's germline CDR1 is MNHEY and CDR2 SVGEGT. The CDR3 contains 17 residues. CDR3 bases: TGTGCCAGCTTAGCGGGAGGGCCGAGTCGCCTGCCCGACGAGCAGTACTTC. It is translated as CASLAGGPSRLPDEQYF.

J is TRBJ2-2 and V is TRBV4-3; no clear D. Trimming left V 0 bases short and J 4 bases short, with 6 bases between. The CDR3 has 14 residues. Germline CDR1 is LGHNA and CDR2 is YSLEER. The CDR3 DNA follows: TGCGCCAGCAGCCAAGACAGCTTCACCGGGGAGCTGTTTTTT. Residues: CASSQDSFTGELFF.

In its sample, this clonotype was seen many times. This chain links TRBV7-2 with TRBJ2-1; the D gene is possibly TRBD2 (5 bases). The CDR3 runs to 16 residues. Germline values: CDR1 SGHTA, CDR2 FQGNSA. The V end was cut by 2 bases, the J end by 0 bases, with 11 bases between. CDR3 DNA: TGTGCCAGCAGCTTAAAAGAGGGCAGCTCCTACAATGAGCAGTTCTTC. Its translation: CASSLKEGSSYNEQFF.

This clonotype has a count of ten or more. The chain employs TRBV4-1 and TRBJ1-5, with 7 bases aligning to TRBD1. The CDR3 sequence is 17 residues long. Germline trimming cut 0 bases from V and 5 bases from J; bases unmatched to any gene: 10. Germline CDR1 is MGHRA and CDR2 is YSYEKL. The CDR3 DNA sequence: TGCGCCAGCAGCCAAGATTTCCCGACAGGGCATGATCAGCCCCAGCATTTT. Amino acid sequence: CASSQDFPTGHDQPQHF.

For this clonotype: A much larger clone differs by one base, so this may be a read error. The chain links TRBV11-2 to TRBJ2-3, with 12 bases fitting TRBD2. Germline trimming cut 4 bases from V and 4 bases from J; bases unmatched to any gene: 9. Germline V CDR1 and CDR2: SGHAT, FQNNGV. The CDR3 is made up of 17 amino acids. CDR3 sequence: CASSSDRLAGAADTQYF. Here the CDR3 DNA reads TGTGCCAGCAGCTCGGACCGACTAGCGGGGGCAGCAGATACGCAGTATTTT.

This rearrangement joins TRBV11-2 to TRBJ1-1, with TRBD1 as a possible D gene (5 bases). The germline V gene has CDR1 SGHAT and CDR2 FQNNGV. The ends were cut back, 5 bases at V and 0 bases at J, with 13 bases in the middle. This CDR3 comprises 15 residues. CDR3 residues: CASSGGVRVNTEAFF. The CDR3 DNA follows: TGTGCCAGCAGCGGGGGGGTTCGGGTGAACACTGAAGCTTTCTTT. Combining the CDR3 with reference TRBV11-2 and TRBJ1-1 gives the whole variable domain EAGVAQSPRYKIIEKRQSVAFWCNPISGHATLYWYQQILGQGPKLLIQFQNNGVVDDSQLPKDRFSAERLKGVDSTLKIQPAKLEDSAVYLCASSGGVRVNTEAFFGQGTRLTVV.

The V call is TRBV2, the J call TRBJ1-4; 9 bases align to TRBD1. Trimming at V came to 7 bases and at J to 0 bases, leaving 18 bases not matched to a gene. This CDR3 has 20 residues. From germline, CDR1 is SNHLY and CDR2 FYNNEI. DNA of the CDR3: TGTGCCAGCAACTTTCGCCTACAGGGGGCAATTGACTCAACTAATGAAAAACTGTTTTTT. This translates into CASNFRLQGAIDSTNEKLFF.